This record concerns one TCR beta chain sequence. The antigen is unknown. CTLA-4 blockade with ipilimumab, together with focal radiation, was given to patients with chemo-refractory metastatic non-small-cell lung cancer. The junction had 12 bases not matched to a gene; V was cut back by 5 bases and J by 8 bases. CDR1 LGHNA and CDR2 YSLEER come from the germline V gene. This CDR3 comprises 15 residues. This specimen comes from a study of radiotherapy plus CTLA-4 blockade in lung cancer. For the study at large: Across the patients, objective responses occurred in 15% to 20%, and disease control in under 35%. The study's findings and limits: Radiotherapy plus ipilimumab was followed by expansion in blood of tumor-derived TCR clones. Interferon-beta and early blood T cell clone dynamics reportedly predicted response best.

Some clones are missing from TCRdb's copy, which holds only in-frame ones; the method was immunoSEQ multiplex PCR. In the table there are some 100,000 clones, around 83% of which are singletons. The specimen was peripheral blood, collected from a patient treated with radiotherapy plus ipilimumab. The receptor was isolated from a human donor with non-small cell lung cancer that progressed on radiotherapy plus ipilimumab. V and J are TRBV4-3 and TRBJ2-4; TRBD1 matches 7 bases. CDR3 in amino acids: CASSRGQSQGDIQYF. The CDR3 DNA follows: TGCGCCAGCAGCAGGGGGCAATCGCAGGGAGACATTCAGTACTTC.